This T cell receptor (beta chain) is drawn from a study of quantifying T cell responses using KT2 cells. As for the study in general: Reverse transcription used primers in the TCR alpha and beta constant regions. A predetermined fluorescence threshold ended the second PCR, run as a qPCR.

Study-level findings and limits: KT2 sequence counts showed saturation when very many KT2 cells were spiked in. The number of KT2 alpha and beta sequences was a linear function of input KT2 cells. KT2 sequences were detected down to about one KT2 cell per 100,000 PBMC.

A single-stranded UMI oligo with SP2 sequence was ligated to cDNA 3' ends. The first PCR ran 3 to 5 cycles with an equimolar RC1.1 and RC1.2 beta primer mix. TCRdb analysed the UMI-ligation and nested PCR reads with MiXCR anew, one entry per CDR3 protein. The sample has about 32,000 distinct CDR3 sequences, more than 7% seen once. This clonotype occurred many times. Its antigen is not identified. CDR3 length equals 14 residues. The germline V gene has CDR1 WSHSY and CDR2 SAAADI. Trimming shortened V by 2 bases and J by 4 bases, and 11 bases separated the two germline ends. Input material: PBMCs spiked with cells of the T cell clone KT2. V is TRBV10-2 and J is TRBJ1-2, with D unresolved. The receptor was isolated from a human donor. CDR3 in amino acids: CASSENLNSYGYTF. CDR3 DNA: TGCGCCAGCAGTGAGAATTTAAATTCCTATGGCTACACCTTC.